This TCR beta chain was retrieved from a study of T cells in Graves' hyperthyroidism and ophthalmopathy. Study observations and caveats: Among clonotypes expanded in thyroid above 0.001, most were also found in blood. Using 13 V-J features, a model discriminated ophthalmopathy from stable hyperthyroidism.

Ten or more counts support this clonotype. Its antigen is undetermined. There were TCR beta CDR3 regions amplified from RNA transcripts. First-round RT-PCR of the TCR CDR3 relied on the HTBI primer set. TCRdb recomputed calls from the multiplex PCR reads with MiXCR, one row per CDR3 protein. The table lists fewer than 25,000 distinct CDR3 sequences, 45% to 55% of them singletons, with under 30% in the top ten. It was uncontrolled infection, other autoimmune disease, pregnancy or lactation that excluded patients. The clonotype comes from a woman in her forties with Graves' hyperthyroidism that later progressed to Graves' ophthalmopathy. Material for sequencing was blood.

The CDR3 DNA reads as TGTGCCAGCAGCTCCCCCCTAGATTTCCGCATCAATGAGCAGTTCTTC. Translating it yields CASSSPLDFRINEQFF. The chain carries TRBV7-9 and TRBJ2-1, with D uncertain. Germline V gene lookup returns CDR1 SEHNR and CDR2 FQNEAQ (reference sequence). This CDR3 comprises 16 residues. V lost 4 bases to trimming and J lost 6 bases, with 19 bases between them.